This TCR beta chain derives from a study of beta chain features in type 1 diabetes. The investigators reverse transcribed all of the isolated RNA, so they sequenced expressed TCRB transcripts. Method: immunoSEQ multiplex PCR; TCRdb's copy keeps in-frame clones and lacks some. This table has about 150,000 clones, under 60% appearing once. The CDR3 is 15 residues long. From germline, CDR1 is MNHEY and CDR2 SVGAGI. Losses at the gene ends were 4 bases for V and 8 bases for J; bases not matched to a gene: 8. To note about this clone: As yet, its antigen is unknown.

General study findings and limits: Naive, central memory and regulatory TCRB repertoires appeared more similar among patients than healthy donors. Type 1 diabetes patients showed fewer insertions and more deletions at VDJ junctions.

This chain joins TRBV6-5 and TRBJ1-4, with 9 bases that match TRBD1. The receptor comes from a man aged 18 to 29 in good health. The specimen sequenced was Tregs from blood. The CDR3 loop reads CASSLQGANAEKLFF. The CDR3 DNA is TGTGCCAGCAGTTTACAGGGGGCTAACGCGGAAAAACTGTTTTTT.